This TCR beta chain appears in the sequencing data of a study of patients and donors after allogeneic stem cell transplantation. The CDR3 totals 15 residues. CDR1 and CDR2 (germline): MNHEY, SVGAGI. V shed 2 bases, J shed 3 bases, and the junction held 4 bases outside the gene matches. TCRdb fed the RT-PCR reads into MiXCR, producing one record per CDR3 protein. The sample yields hundreds of thousands of distinct CDR3 sequences, around 15% seen once. The chain is built from TRBV6-5 and TRBJ2-7; 10 bases line up with TRBD1. The sample was blood, either unsorted or a sorted T cell fraction (not recorded which). The TCR comes from a human donor who was either an allogeneic HSCT recipient or a stem cell or donor lymphocyte infusion donor (not recorded which). It is not recorded whose cells these are; they may come from a transplant donor. The CDR3 DNA is TGTGCCAGCAGTTACCGGGACAGGGGTAACTACGAGCAGTACTTC. Its protein product is CASSYRDRGNYEQYF.